Here is one TCR beta chain with its context. The sample is drawn from a study of glioma-infiltrating T cells after dendritic cell vaccination. Study background: Glioblastoma patients came from Phase I and II dendritic cell vaccination trials.

The CDR3 extends over 13 amino acids. Germline-derived CDR1 and CDR2 are SQVTM and ANQGSEA. The V segment lost 4 bases and the J segment 1 base; nucleotides outside the gene matches: 2. Amplification used 60 V beta primers and 13 J beta primers. Profiling relied on immunoSEQ multiplex PCR, and the TCRdb table lists in-frame clones only, not all of them. The table includes some 70,000 clones, under 90% detected once. Selection required adequate fresh-frozen tumor tissue plus more than two years' survival data. This chain connects TRBV29-1 to TRBJ2-5, with TRBD1 matching over 8 bases. The sequenced sample was blood, obtained before dendritic cell vaccination. The receptor's source is a human donor with glioblastoma. The CDR3 protein is CSVGTGSQETQYF. The DNA for the CDR3 is TGCAGCGTTGGGACAGGGAGCCAAGAGACCCAGTACTTC.